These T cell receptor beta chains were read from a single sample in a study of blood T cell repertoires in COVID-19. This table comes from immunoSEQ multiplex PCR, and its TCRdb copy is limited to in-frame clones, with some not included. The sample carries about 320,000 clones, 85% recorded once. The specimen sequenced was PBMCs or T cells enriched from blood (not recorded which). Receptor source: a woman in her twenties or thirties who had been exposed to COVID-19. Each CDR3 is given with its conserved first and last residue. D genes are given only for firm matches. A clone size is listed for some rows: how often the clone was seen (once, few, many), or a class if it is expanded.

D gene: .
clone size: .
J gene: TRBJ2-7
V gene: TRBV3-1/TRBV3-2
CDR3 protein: CASSQTSGVPYF
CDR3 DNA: TGTGCCAGCAGCCAAACGTCGGGGGTCCCGTACTTC

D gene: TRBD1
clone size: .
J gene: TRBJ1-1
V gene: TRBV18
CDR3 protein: CASSRRDRGEAFF
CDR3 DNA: TGTGCCAGCTCACGACGGGACAGGGGTGAAGCTTTCTTT

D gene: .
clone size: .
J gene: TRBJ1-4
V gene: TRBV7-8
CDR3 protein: CASSPRNEKLFF
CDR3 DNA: TGTGCCAGCAGCCCCCGTAATGAAAAACTGTTTTTT

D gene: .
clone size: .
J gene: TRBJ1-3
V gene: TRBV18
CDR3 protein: CASSKEEAGNTIYF
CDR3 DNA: TGTGCCAGCTCAAAGGAGGAGGCTGGAAACACCATATATTTT

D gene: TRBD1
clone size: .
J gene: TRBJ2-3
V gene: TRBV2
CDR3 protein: CASRATGVGGDTQYF
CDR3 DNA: TGTGCCAGCAGGGCCACAGGGGTCGGTGGAGATACGCAGTATTTT

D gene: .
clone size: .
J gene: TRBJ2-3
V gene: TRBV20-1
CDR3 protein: CSGLHTDTQYF
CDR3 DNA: TGCAGTGGGCTCCACACAGATACGCAGTATTTT

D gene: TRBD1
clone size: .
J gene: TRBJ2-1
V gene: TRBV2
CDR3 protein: CASRDYGTGVYNEQFF
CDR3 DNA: TGTGCCAGCAGAGACTACGGGACAGGGGTATACAATGAGCAGTTCTTC

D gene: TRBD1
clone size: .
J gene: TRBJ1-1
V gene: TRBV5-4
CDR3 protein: CASSLGWDRGNTEAFF
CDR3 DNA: TGTGCCAGCAGCTTGGGGTGGGACAGGGGGAACACTGAAGCTTTCTTT

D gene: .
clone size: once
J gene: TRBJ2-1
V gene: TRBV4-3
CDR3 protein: CASSQEQGNEQFF
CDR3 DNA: TGCGCCAGCAGCCAAGAACAGGGCAATGAGCAGTTCTTC

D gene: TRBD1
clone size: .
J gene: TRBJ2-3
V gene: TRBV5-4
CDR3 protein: CASSSPTGVSADTQYF
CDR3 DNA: TGTGCCAGCAGCTCGCCGACAGGGGTTAGTGCAGATACGCAGTATTTT

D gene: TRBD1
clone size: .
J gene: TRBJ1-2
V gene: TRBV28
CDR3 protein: CASSKHLGGRYTF
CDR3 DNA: TGTGCCAGCAGTAAACACCTAGGGGGCCGCTACACCTTC

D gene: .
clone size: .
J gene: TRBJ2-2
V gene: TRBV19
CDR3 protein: CASSISRRTNTGELFF
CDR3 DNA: TGTGCCAGTAGTATTAGTCGGAGGACGAACACCGGGGAGCTGTTTTTT

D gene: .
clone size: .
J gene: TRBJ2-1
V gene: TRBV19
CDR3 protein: CASSMATSRSYNEQFF
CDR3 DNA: TGTGCCAGTAGTATGGCGACTAGTAGGTCCTACAATGAGCAGTTCTTC

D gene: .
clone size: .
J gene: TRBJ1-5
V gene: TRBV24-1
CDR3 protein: CATSLIGGNSNQPQHF
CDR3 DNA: TGTGCCACCAGTCTGATAGGGGGTAACAGCAATCAGCCCCAGCATTTT

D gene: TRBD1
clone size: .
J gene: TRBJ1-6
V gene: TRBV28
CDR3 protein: CASSDPGTGINSPLHF
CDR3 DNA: TGTGCCAGCAGCGATCCCGGGACAGGGATTAATTCACCCCTCCACTTT

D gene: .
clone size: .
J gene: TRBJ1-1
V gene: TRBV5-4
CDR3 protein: CASSLRGGTEAFF
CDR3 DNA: TGTGCCAGCAGCTTGCGAGGGGGCACTGAAGCTTTCTTT

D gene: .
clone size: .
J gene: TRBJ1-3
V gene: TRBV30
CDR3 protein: CAWSSVRASGNTIYF
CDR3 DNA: TGTGCCTGGAGTTCTGTGAGGGCCTCTGGAAACACCATATATTTT

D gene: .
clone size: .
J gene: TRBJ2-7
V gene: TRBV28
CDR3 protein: CASSPPWVRGEQYF
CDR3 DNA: TGTGCCAGCAGCCCCCCGTGGGTTCGAGGCGAGCAGTACTTC

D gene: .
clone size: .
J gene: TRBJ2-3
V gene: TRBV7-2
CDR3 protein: CASSFGVRTDTQYF
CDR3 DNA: TGTGCCAGCAGCTTTGGAGTGAGGACAGATACGCAGTATTTT

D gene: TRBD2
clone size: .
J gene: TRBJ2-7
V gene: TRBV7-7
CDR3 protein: CASSSGSGGTYEQYF
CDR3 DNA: TGTGCTAGCAGCTCCGGTAGCGGGGGAACCTACGAGCAGTACTTC